Each of the 29 T cell receptor beta chains below was sequenced from the same sample in a study of STAT5B mutations in CD4+ large granular lymphocyte leukemia. Assay: immunoSEQ multiplex PCR; the TCRdb copy retains only in-frame clones and omits some. The table shows approximately 33,000 clones, with 69% occurring only once. Specimen: CD4+ T cells from blood buffy coats. Receptors were obtained from a human donor in good health.

With regard to this clone: Other DNA sequences from this sample encode an identical CDR3 as well. The V and J genes are TRBV5-1 and TRBJ1-2, with D unresolved. Germline V lookup: CDR1 SGHRS, CDR2 YFSETQ. The CDR3 spans 13 residues. Trimming took off 0 bases at V and 1 base at J, with 4 bases between the two ends. CDR3 coding DNA: TGCGCCAGCAGCTTGGGGGGTAACTATGGCTACACCTTC. Encoded protein: CASSLGGNYGYTF.

The chain uses TRBV6-1 and TRBJ2-7; TRBD2 matches 7 bases. CDR3 length: 15 residues. The germline V gene has CDR1 MNHNS and CDR2 SASEGT. Germline trimming cut 2 bases from V and 3 bases from J; bases unmatched to any gene: 7. The CDR3 here is CASSELRLAYYEQYF. The CDR3 bases are TGTGCCAGCAGTGAATTGCGACTAGCTTACTACGAGCAGTACTTC.

The V gene is TRBV12-5, the J gene TRBJ2-3; D is unclear. Germline V gene data show CDR1 as LGHNT and CDR2 as FRNRAP. The V end was cut by 9 bases, the J end by 2 bases, with 9 bases between. The CDR3 sequence is 12 residues long. The CDR3 loop reads CASGSYTDTQYF. The CDR3 DNA reads as TGTGCTAGCGGGTCTTACACAGATACGCAGTATTTT.

About this clone: One end of the junction fails to match germline, which may point to a read error. The rearrangement links TRBV7-7 to TRBJ2-7, with D perhaps assigned TRBD1 or TRBD2 (5 bases each). The CDR3 has 13 amino acids. Germline V CDR1 and CDR2: SSHAT, FNYEAQ (reference sequence). CDR3 protein: CASSLDRGDEQYF. CDR3 sequence (DNA): TGTGCTAGCAGCTTAGACCGAGGGGACGAGCAGTACTTC.

The CDR3: CASSPALGDSPLHF. CDR3 sequence (DNA): TGTGCCAGCTCACCGGCCTTGGGGGATTCACCCCTCCACTTT. The V gene is TRBV18, the J gene TRBJ1-6; a possible D gene is TRBD1 (5 bases). This CDR3 has 14 amino acids. V was pared by 3 bases and J by 8 bases, with 11 bases between. CDR1 and CDR2 (germline): KGHSH, LQKENI.

The rearrangement joins TRBV4-2 to TRBJ2-5, with a possible D match to TRBD2 (6 bases). Trimming left V 7 bases short and J 2 bases short, with 23 bases between. This CDR3 region has 17 residues. CDR1 and CDR2 (germline): LGHNA, YNFKEQ. In DNA, the CDR3 is TGTGCCAGCACCCCGGGTGTTCCCCCCGGGGGTCAAGAGACCCAGTACTTC. Its translation: CASTPGVPPGGQETQYF.

This sequence joins TRBV5-1 and TRBJ2-5; 7 bases line up with TRBD1. Per the germline V gene, CDR1 is SGHRS and CDR2 is YFSETQ. This CDR3 is built from 14 residues. V gave up 4 bases and J gave up 4 bases; unmatched junction bases: 7. CDR3 nucleotide sequence: TGCGCCAGCAGCCTCCCGGGACAGCGAGAGACCCAGTACTTC. Translating it yields CASSLPGQRETQYF.

This rearrangement joins TRBV9 to TRBJ1-3; no reliable D call. CDR1 and CDR2 from the germline V gene are SGDLS and YYNGEE. V was pared by 3 bases and J by 0 bases, with 10 bases between. The CDR3 spans 15 residues. For the CDR3, the DNA is TGTGCCAGCAGCGCCCTGGGTGGCTCTGGAAACACCATATATTTT. Protein product: CASSALGGSGNTIYF.

This rearrangement joins TRBV7-2 to TRBJ1-6; no clear D gene. CDR1 and CDR2 from the germline V gene are SGHTA and FQGNSA. Trimming took 1 base from V and 5 from J, leaving 9 bases between them. The length of the CDR3 is 15 residues. In DNA, the CDR3 is TGTGCCAGCAGCTTAGTGTCAGCTAATAATTCACCCCTCCACTTT. It translates to CASSLVSANNSPLHF.

This clone came up a few times. The chain couples TRBV7-9 to TRBJ2-1; D is perhaps TRBD2 (6 bases). Germline CDR1 reads SEHNR; CDR2 reads FQNEAQ (reference sequence). The CDR3 loop spans 19 amino acids. Trimming stripped 1 base from V and 4 bases from J, with 23 bases between. The CDR3 DNA reads TGTGCCAGCAGCTTAGTGCGGGGAATGGAGTCGACCCTATACAATGAGCAGTTCTTC. Its protein is CASSLVRGMESTLYNEQFF.

The chain links TRBV20-1 to TRBJ2-1; tentatively, D is TRBD1 (6 bases). The V gene lost 5 bases and the J gene lost 8 bases, with 10 bases spanning the gap. CDR3 length equals 11 residues. From germline, CDR1 is DFQATT and CDR2 SNEGSKA (reference sequence). The CDR3 nucleotides read TGCAGTGCTTCACAGGGTCATGAGCAGTTCTTC. Protein product: CSASQGHEQFF.

The chain is built from TRBV7-2 and TRBJ1-3; D is undetermined. The CDR3 has 14 residues. Trimming cost V 5 bases and J 0 bases, with 8 bases left between them. The V gene's germline CDR1 is SGHTA and CDR2 FQGNSA. The CDR3 reads CASSQQSSGNTIYF. The CDR3 DNA sequence: TGTGCCAGCAGCCAACAGAGCTCTGGAAACACCATATATTTT.

V usage is TRBV20-1 and J usage is TRBJ1-1; a weak D match, TRBD1 (6 bases). Trimming stripped 5 bases from V and 7 bases from J, with 11 bases between. Germline V gene lookup returns CDR1 DFQATT and CDR2 SNEGSKA (reference sequence). The CDR3 has 11 residues. This chain's CDR3 is CSARQEVEAFF. DNA for the CDR3: TGCAGTGCTCGACAGGAAGTTGAAGCTTTCTTT.

V usage is TRBV19 and J usage is TRBJ2-2; tentative D call: TRBD2 (6 bases). CDR3 length: 16 amino acids. Germline V CDR1 and CDR2: LNHDA, SQIVND (reference sequence). The V gene lost 1 base and the J gene lost 7 bases, with 16 bases spanning the gap. The DNA for the CDR3 is TGTGCCAGTAGTATAGGGGCAGGGACTCCTTTCGGGGAGCTGTTTTTT. Its translation: CASSIGAGTPFGELFF.

This clone was observed a few times. This chain links TRBV15 with TRBJ1-5; 7 bases are a match to TRBD1. The V and J ends lost 2 bases and 5 bases, in that order; junction bases with no gene match: 9. The CDR3 has 16 residues. Germline lookup yields CDR1 LNHNV and CDR2 YYDKDF (reference sequence). The CDR3 coding sequence is TGTGCCACCAGCAGACCCGACAGGGTGTGGGATCAGCCCCAGCATTTT. Translated: CATSRPDRVWDQPQHF.

The CDR3 DNA reads as TGCAGCGTTGAATTTAACTTAAATGAGCAGTTCTTC. Its translation is CSVEFNLNEQFF. The chain combines TRBV29-1 with TRBJ2-1, with D hard to call. V was cut by 2 bases and J by 7 bases, with 9 bases left in between. The germline CDR1 and CDR2 sequences are SQVTM and ANQGSEA. The CDR3 consists of 12 residues.

The rearrangement uses TRBV5-4 and TRBJ1-2; the match to TRBD1 covers 9 bases. Germline CDR1 and CDR2: SGHNT and YYREEE (reference sequence). The CDR3 runs 18 residues. The trim removed 2 bases at V and 4 bases at J, leaving 15 bases unmatched. CDR3 nucleotide sequence: TGTGCCAGCAGCTTCGGGGGACAGGGAAGGAAAAAGGTCTATGGCTACACCTTC. Residues: CASSFGGQGRKKVYGYTF.

The rearrangement joins TRBV5-1 to TRBJ2-7; D is perhaps TRBD1 or TRBD2 (5 bases each). Trimming pared 4 bases from V and 4 bases from J, leaving 18 bases between. CDR3 length: 15 residues. Per the germline V gene, CDR1 is SGHRS and CDR2 is YFSETQ. The CDR3 DNA reads as TGCGCCAGCAGCCCGACCCCGGGGACGGATTACGAGCAGTACTTC. It is translated as CASSPTPGTDYEQYF.

Only a few counts were recorded for this clone. The chain employs TRBV18 and TRBJ1-3, with D unclear. V was pared by 6 bases and J by 0 bases, with 15 bases between. The CDR3 is made up of 16 amino acids. CDR1 is KGHSH and CDR2 is LQKENI in the germline V gene. The CDR3 sequence: CASSRAASGSGNTIYF. Here the CDR3 DNA reads TGTGCCAGCTCCCGGGCAGCCTCGGGCTCTGGAAACACCATATATTTT.

The chain uses TRBV6-5 and TRBJ1-4; no definite D call. V lost 2 bases, J lost 8 bases, and 9 bases lay in between. Germline CDR1 and CDR2: MNHEY and SVGAGI. CDR3 length: 13 residues. CDR3 loop: CASSYRTWEKLFF. CDR3 coding DNA: TGTGCCAGCAGTTACCGGACTTGGGAAAAACTGTTTTTT.

This rearrangement joins TRBV7-2 to TRBJ2-4; 8 bases align to TRBD1. The V segment lost 5 bases and the J segment 0 bases; nucleotides outside the gene matches: 9. The CDR3 runs to 17 residues. Germline CDR1 is SGHTA and CDR2 is FQGNSA. CDR3 sequence: CASSATGTGVAKNIQYF. As DNA, the CDR3 is TGTGCCAGCAGCGCAACCGGGACAGGAGTAGCCAAAAACATTCAGTACTTC.

The V gene is TRBV6-6, the J gene TRBJ2-3; 9 bases agree with TRBD2. Germline V gene lookup returns CDR1 MNHNY and CDR2 SVGAGI (reference sequence). The CDR3 has 15 residues. V was clipped by 0 bases and J by 8 bases; unmatched bases: 6. CDR3 in amino acids: CASSYSAGGPGTQYF. CDR3 nucleotide sequence: TGTGCCAGCAGTTACTCGGCGGGGGGGCCTGGTACGCAGTATTTT.

This sequence joins TRBV30 and TRBJ1-1; D remains ambiguous. The CDR3 is 11 residues long. V was clipped by 3 bases and J by 3 bases, with 5 bases between them. The V gene's germline CDR1 is GTSNPN and CDR2 SVGIG (reference sequence). CDR3 region: CAWSRDTEAFF. The CDR3 bases are TGTGCCTGGAGCCGGGACACTGAAGCTTTCTTT.

Only one count was recorded for this clone. The chain combines TRBV15 with TRBJ2-2, with D possibly matching TRBD1 (6 bases). CDR3 length equals 16 residues. The ends were cut back, 1 base at V and 4 bases at J, with 13 bases in the middle. Per the germline V gene, CDR1 is LNHNV and CDR2 is YYDKDF (reference sequence). The CDR3 DNA reads TGTGCCACCAGCAGAGGGGGGCGAGGAACCACCGGGGAGCTGTTTTTT. Encoded protein: CATSRGGRGTTGELFF.

This clone is a singleton in its sample. The chain combines TRBV15 with TRBJ1-2, with no clear D. Trimming stripped 11 bases from V and 0 bases from J, with 10 bases between. The germline V gene has CDR1 LNHNV and CDR2 YYDKDF (reference sequence). This CDR3 region has 12 residues. The CDR3: CASGRANYGYTF. The CDR3 DNA reads TGTGCCTCCGGTCGGGCTAACTATGGCTACACCTTC.

The chain is built from TRBV19 and TRBJ2-2; 7 nucleotides agree with TRBD2. Germline V gene data show CDR1 as LNHDA and CDR2 as SQIVND (reference sequence). J lost 6 bases, V lost 3 bases, and 13 bases had no gene match. This CDR3 region has 17 residues. The chain's CDR3 is CASSMAPPSGEAGELFF. The DNA of the CDR3 is TGTGCCAGTAGTATGGCCCCCCCCAGCGGGGAGGCCGGGGAGCTGTTTTTT.

The V and J genes are TRBV2 and TRBJ2-6; D uncertain. Trimming removed 6 bases from V and 0 bases from J, with 6 bases in between. In germline, CDR1 is SNHLY, CDR2 FYNNEI. CDR3 length: 14 amino acids. The CDR3 DNA sequence: TGTGCCAGCAGAAAGAGCTCTGGGGCCAACGTCCTGACTTTC. Its protein is CASRKSSGANVLTF.

The chain carries TRBV7-3 and TRBJ1-1; no clear D gene. The germline gives CDR1 SGHTA, CDR2 FQGTGA. Trimming pared 6 bases from V and 2 bases from J, leaving 19 bases between. The CDR3 runs to 16 residues. CDR3 nucleotide sequence: TGTGCCAGCAGTCCGCGGGTCGGAGACTTAAACACTGAAGCTTTCTTT. This encodes CASSPRVGDLNTEAFF.

The rearrangement uses TRBV19 and TRBJ1-2; 11 bases fit TRBD1. V shed 3 bases and J 4 bases; nucleotides not matched to a gene: 1. The CDR3 loop spans 14 amino acids. Per the germline V gene, CDR1 is LNHDA and CDR2 is SQIVND (reference sequence). CDR3 amino acids: CASSIGQGAYGYTF. CDR3 in DNA: TGTGCCAGTAGTATCGGACAGGGGGCCTATGGCTACACCTTC.